Listed below are T cell receptor beta chains from one sample, sequenced in a study of T-cell reconstitution after alpha-beta-depleted transplantation in children. TCRdb re-analysed the PCR reads in MiXCR, keeping a single row per CDR3 protein. The sample carries around 580,000 distinct CDR3 sequences, more than 20% recorded once. The sequencing used PBMCs, mostly from graft donor cells, collected 360 days after TCRalphabeta/CD19-depleted stem cell transplant. The receptors shown here come from a boy in the first two years of life who had a stem cell transplant for acute myeloid leukemia, so the T cells may come from the graft donor. The CDR3 runs from the conserved cysteine through the conserved F or W. Each record gives: CDR3 length, V gene, clone size, D gene, J gene, CDR3 DNA, CDR3 protein. The D gene is left open where the match is weak. The size of a clone is reported for some rows only, either as once, few or many, or as a class for expanded clones.

CDR3 length: 13; V gene: TRBV20-1; clone size: few; D gene: -; J gene: TRBJ2-5; CDR3 DNA: TGCAGTGGAACACAGGGTGATGAAGAGACCCAGTACTTC; CDR3 protein: CSGTQGDEETQYF
CDR3 length: 13; V gene: TRBV5-5; clone size: many; D gene: -; J gene: TRBJ1-5; CDR3 DNA: TGTGCCAGCAGCCAAGATACGGAGCAGCCCCAGCATTTT; CDR3 protein: CASSQDTEQPQHF
CDR3 length: 12; V gene: TRBV6-1; clone size: -; D gene: -; J gene: TRBJ1-3; CDR3 DNA: TGTGCCAGCAGTGCACAGGGAAACACCATATATTTT; CDR3 protein: CASSAQGNTIYF
CDR3 length: 14; V gene: TRBV11-2; clone size: -; D gene: -; J gene: TRBJ2-1; CDR3 DNA: TGTGCCAGCAGCCTAGGGGGGAGGGCGGGTGAGCAGTTCTTC; CDR3 protein: CASSLGGRAGEQFF
CDR3 length: 16; V gene: TRBV11-2; clone size: -; D gene: -; J gene: TRBJ2-1; CDR3 DNA: TGTGCCAGCAGCTTAGGTCGCGGGGGCCCTTACGGGGAGCAGTTCTTC; CDR3 protein: CASSLGRGGPYGEQFF
CDR3 length: 13; V gene: TRBV29-1; clone size: -; D gene: -; J gene: TRBJ2-5; CDR3 DNA: TGCAGCGGGGCGGCCAGCGGCCAAGAGACCCAGTACTTC; CDR3 protein: CSGAASGQETQYF
CDR3 length: 15; V gene: TRBV7-2; clone size: few; D gene: TRBD1; J gene: TRBJ2-5; CDR3 DNA: TGTGCCAGCAGCTTAGGGACAGGGGGTAGGGAGACCCAGTACTTC; CDR3 protein: CASSLGTGGRETQYF
CDR3 length: 15; V gene: TRBV20-1; clone size: -; D gene: -; J gene: TRBJ1-5; CDR3 DNA: TGCAGTGCCCCGACGGGCAGGAGTGGCAATCAGCCCCAGCATTTT; CDR3 protein: CSAPTGRSGNQPQHF
CDR3 length: 13; V gene: TRBV12-3/TRBV12-4; clone size: many; D gene: -; J gene: TRBJ2-1; CDR3 DNA: TGTGCCAGCAGTGCTAGCCCGAACAATGAGCAGTTCTTC; CDR3 protein: CASSASPNNEQFF
CDR3 length: 13; V gene: TRBV5-1; clone size: -; D gene: TRBD1; J gene: TRBJ2-5; CDR3 DNA: TGCGCCAGCAGCAGGGACAGGCCAGAGACCCAGTACTTC; CDR3 protein: CASSRDRPETQYF
CDR3 length: 17; V gene: TRBV5-1; clone size: many; D gene: TRBD2; J gene: TRBJ2-2; CDR3 DNA: TGCGCCAGCAGCGGTTTAGCTAGCGGGGTGAACACCGGGGAGCTGTTTTTT; CDR3 protein: CASSGLASGVNTGELFF
CDR3 length: 16; V gene: TRBV2; clone size: many; D gene: -; J gene: TRBJ2-5; CDR3 DNA: TGTGCCAGCAGCCGGATCCTTTCGACTAGTATGGAGACCCAGTACTTC; CDR3 protein: CASSRILSTSMETQYF
CDR3 length: 14; V gene: TRBV20-1; clone size: many; D gene: -; J gene: TRBJ2-1; CDR3 DNA: TGCAGTGCAAGACAGGCCAAATCCTACAATGAGCAGTTCTTC; CDR3 protein: CSARQAKSYNEQFF
CDR3 length: 15; V gene: TRBV12-3/TRBV12-4; clone size: many; D gene: -; J gene: TRBJ2-3; CDR3 DNA: TGTGCCAGCAGTTTAGCGGGGGGGCCGGGAGATACGCAGTATTTT; CDR3 protein: CASSLAGGPGDTQYF
CDR3 length: 17; V gene: TRBV27; clone size: -; D gene: TRBD1; J gene: TRBJ2-3; CDR3 DNA: TGTGCCAGCAGTTTATCATTCCCACAGGGGGGCACAGATACGCAGTATTTT; CDR3 protein: CASSLSFPQGGTDTQYF
CDR3 length: 12; V gene: TRBV4-3; clone size: -; D gene: -; J gene: TRBJ1-1; CDR3 DNA: TGCGCCAGCAGCCAAGAGGGATCGGAAGCTTTCTTT; CDR3 protein: CASSQEGSEAFF
CDR3 length: 17; V gene: TRBV5-1; clone size: many; D gene: TRBD2; J gene: TRBJ2-1; CDR3 DNA: TGCGCCAGCAGCTTGGATACTAGCGGGGGTTCCTACAATGAGCAGTTCTTC; CDR3 protein: CASSLDTSGGSYNEQFF
CDR3 length: 17; V gene: TRBV7-2; clone size: -; D gene: TRBD1; J gene: TRBJ1-1; CDR3 DNA: TGTGCCAGCAGCGCCGAGGGGGGCAGGGGGCGTAACACTGAAGCTTTCTTT; CDR3 protein: CASSAEGGRGRNTEAFF
CDR3 length: 10; V gene: TRBV6-6; clone size: -; D gene: -; J gene: TRBJ1-1; CDR3 DNA: TGTGCCAGCAGCTCCCGTTGGGCTTTCTTT; CDR3 protein: CASSSRWAFF
CDR3 length: 16; V gene: TRBV28; clone size: many; D gene: TRBD1; J gene: TRBJ1-1; CDR3 DNA: TGTGCCAGCAGTTCAGCAGGGGGCCCGTGGAACACTGAAGCTTTCTTT; CDR3 protein: CASSSAGGPWNTEAFF
CDR3 length: 13; V gene: TRBV29-1; clone size: few; D gene: TRBD1; J gene: TRBJ1-2; CDR3 DNA: TGCAGCGTCGCGGACAGGCGGAAATATGGCTACACCTTC; CDR3 protein: CSVADRRKYGYTF
CDR3 length: 14; V gene: TRBV20-1; clone size: many; D gene: -; J gene: TRBJ1-5; CDR3 DNA: TGCAGTGCTAGAGAAGAGACGGGGATCAAGCCCCAGCATTTT; CDR3 protein: CSAREETGIKPQHF
CDR3 length: 14; V gene: TRBV12-3/TRBV12-4; clone size: few; D gene: -; J gene: TRBJ2-4; CDR3 DNA: TGTGCCAGCACCTCTTTAAGGGCCAAAAACATTCAGTACTTC; CDR3 protein: CASTSLRAKNIQYF
CDR3 length: 15; V gene: TRBV12-3/TRBV12-4; clone size: -; D gene: TRBD1; J gene: TRBJ2-7; CDR3 DNA: TGTGCCAGCAGTTCTGACAGGGCCAACTCCTACGAGCAGTACTTC; CDR3 protein: CASSSDRANSYEQYF
CDR3 length: 13; V gene: TRBV20-1; clone size: -; D gene: TRBD1; J gene: TRBJ1-6; CDR3 DNA: TGCAGTGCTTCGGACAGGGGATTTTCACCCCTCCACTTT; CDR3 protein: CSASDRGFSPLHF
CDR3 length: 15; V gene: TRBV3-1; clone size: -; D gene: TRBD2; J gene: TRBJ2-1; CDR3 DNA: TGTGCCAGCAGCCAGATGAGCGGGGTCTACAATGAGCAGTTCTTC; CDR3 protein: CASSQMSGVYNEQFF
CDR3 length: 14; V gene: TRBV10-3; clone size: many; D gene: -; J gene: TRBJ2-2; CDR3 DNA: TGTGCCATCAAAAAGGCTACTGACACCGGGGAGCTGTTTTTT; CDR3 protein: CAIKKATDTGELFF
CDR3 length: 11; V gene: TRBV30; clone size: -; D gene: -; J gene: TRBJ2-7; CDR3 DNA: TGTGCCTGGAGGAGGGTACGCGAGCAGTACTTC; CDR3 protein: CAWRRVREQYF
CDR3 length: 15; V gene: TRBV6-5; clone size: few; D gene: -; J gene: TRBJ1-5; CDR3 DNA: TGTGCCAGCAGTTACTCAGGGGGTAGCAATCAGCCCCAGCATTTT; CDR3 protein: CASSYSGGSNQPQHF
CDR3 length: 13; V gene: TRBV10-3; clone size: few; D gene: -; J gene: TRBJ2-7; CDR3 DNA: TGTGCCACCCGGTCGGGGTCCACCTACGAGCAGTACTTC; CDR3 protein: CATRSGSTYEQYF
CDR3 length: 14; V gene: TRBV7-2; clone size: -; D gene: TRBD2; J gene: TRBJ2-7; CDR3 DNA: TGTGCCAGCAGCTCCTACGGGGGGGCTTACGAGCAGTACTTC; CDR3 protein: CASSSYGGAYEQYF
CDR3 length: 14; V gene: TRBV12-3/TRBV12-4; clone size: many; D gene: TRBD1; J gene: TRBJ2-3; CDR3 DNA: TGTGCCAGCCCCAACGGACAGGGCACAGATACGCAGTATTTT; CDR3 protein: CASPNGQGTDTQYF
CDR3 length: 14; V gene: TRBV15; clone size: many; D gene: -; J gene: TRBJ2-3; CDR3 DNA: TGTGCCACCAGCCGGGCAGGGGCTACAGATACGCAGTATTTT; CDR3 protein: CATSRAGATDTQYF
CDR3 length: 14; V gene: TRBV28; clone size: -; D gene: -; J gene: TRBJ1-1; CDR3 DNA: TGTGCCAGCAGTCCCACCGTCCCTCGCACTGAAGCTTTCTTT; CDR3 protein: CASSPTVPRTEAFF
CDR3 length: 15; V gene: TRBV20-1; clone size: many; D gene: TRBD1; J gene: TRBJ1-2; CDR3 DNA: TGCAGTGCCGCGCCCACAGGGGACCGGAGGAAGGGCTACACCTTC; CDR3 protein: CSAAPTGDRRKGYTF
CDR3 length: 11; V gene: TRBV20-1; clone size: -; D gene: -; J gene: TRBJ1-1; CDR3 DNA: TGCAGTGTGAACTTGAACACTGAAGCTTTCTTT; CDR3 protein: CSVNLNTEAFF
CDR3 length: 15; V gene: TRBV5-1; clone size: few; D gene: -; J gene: TRBJ2-3; CDR3 DNA: TGCGCCAGCAGCTTAGGAGGGAACGTCGCAGATACGCAGTATTTT; CDR3 protein: CASSLGGNVADTQYF
CDR3 length: 16; V gene: TRBV18; clone size: -; D gene: TRBD1; J gene: TRBJ1-2; CDR3 DNA: TGTGCCAGCTCACCAGTTGAAGGGACAGAGTTCTATGGCTACACCTTC; CDR3 protein: CASSPVEGTEFYGYTF
CDR3 length: 13; V gene: TRBV28; clone size: few; D gene: -; J gene: TRBJ2-7; CDR3 DNA: TGTGCCAGCAGTCCCATTTTCCCCTACGAGCAGTACTTC; CDR3 protein: CASSPIFPYEQYF
CDR3 length: 16; V gene: TRBV20-1; clone size: -; D gene: -; J gene: TRBJ2-7; CDR3 DNA: TGCAGTGCTAGGGTTGTGGGGCGGGCGGAATTGTACGAGCAGTACTTC; CDR3 protein: CSARVVGRAELYEQYF
CDR3 length: 13; V gene: TRBV11-2; clone size: -; D gene: -; J gene: TRBJ1-2; CDR3 DNA: TGTGCCAGCAGCTTATTGGGGGACTATGGCTACACCTTC; CDR3 protein: CASSLLGDYGYTF
CDR3 length: 15; V gene: TRBV20-1; clone size: -; D gene: TRBD1; J gene: TRBJ1-5; CDR3 DNA: TGCAGTGCTAGAGATGAAGGGACAGGGGATCAGCCCCAGCATTTT; CDR3 protein: CSARDEGTGDQPQHF
CDR3 length: 12; V gene: TRBV7-2; clone size: many; D gene: -; J gene: TRBJ2-1; CDR3 DNA: TGTGCCAGCAGCTTAAAGTGGGGTGAGCAGTTCTTC; CDR3 protein: CASSLKWGEQFF
CDR3 length: 11; V gene: TRBV7-9; clone size: few; D gene: -; J gene: TRBJ2-4; CDR3 DNA: TGTGCCAGCAGCTTATTGAACATTCAGTACTTC; CDR3 protein: CASSLLNIQYF
CDR3 length: 14; V gene: TRBV20-1; clone size: few; D gene: -; J gene: TRBJ1-5; CDR3 DNA: TGCAGTGCTAGTGGCGGTCGGCTCAATCAGCCCCAGCATTTT; CDR3 protein: CSASGGRLNQPQHF
CDR3 length: 14; V gene: TRBV7-2; clone size: few; D gene: TRBD1; J gene: TRBJ1-2; CDR3 DNA: TGTGCCAGCAGCTTAGTGACAGGGGCAGGTGGCTACACCTTC; CDR3 protein: CASSLVTGAGGYTF
CDR3 length: 11; V gene: TRBV12-3/TRBV12-4; clone size: many; D gene: -; J gene: TRBJ1-1; CDR3 DNA: TGTGCCAGCAGACTTCGGACAGAAGCTTTCTTT; CDR3 protein: CASRLRTEAFF
CDR3 length: 15; V gene: TRBV4-2; clone size: -; D gene: -; J gene: TRBJ1-2; CDR3 DNA: TGTGCCAGCAGCCAAGAGTACAGGCTACCGTATGGCTACACCTTC; CDR3 protein: CASSQEYRLPYGYTF
CDR3 length: 12; V gene: TRBV20-1; clone size: -; D gene: -; J gene: TRBJ1-2; CDR3 DNA: TGCAGTGCTAGAGCAGGAAACTATGGCTACACCTTC; CDR3 protein: CSARAGNYGYTF